The 6 T cell receptor beta chains below come from one sample, sequenced in a study of metastatic and nonmetastatic thyroid tumors. Ahead of thyroid surgery, no patient had received treatment of any kind. TCRdb reassembled clones from the PCR reads with MiXCR. In the table there are about 20,000 clones, less than 15% of which are singletons. The sequencing input was blood. These receptors originate from a male donor with papillary thyroid cancer or a benign thyroid nodule (not recorded which). Some clones in this sample may be carry-over from other donors' samples.

In its sample, this clone was seen many times. Here the CDR3 reads CASSYTGENSPLHF. The CDR3 nucleotides are TGCGCCAGCAGCTATACAGGGGAGAATTCACCCCTCCACTTT. The chain uses TRBV5-1 and TRBJ1-6; 7 nucleotides line up with TRBD1. The germline V gene encodes CDR1 SGHRS and CDR2 YFSETQ. The V and J ends lost 3 bases and 7 bases, in that order; junction bases with no gene match: 4. The CDR3 contains 14 residues. Supplemented by reference TRBV5-1 and TRBJ1-6, the full variable domain reads KAGVTQTPRYLIKTRGQQVTLSCSPISGHRSVSWYQQTPGQGLQFLFEYFSETQRNKGNFPGRFSGRQFSNSRSEMNVSTLELGDSALYLCASSYTGENSPLHFGNGTRLTVT.

By proportion, this clone is medium-sized (0.01 to 0.1%). The CDR3 DNA is TGTGCCAGCAGCTTAGCGGGGACGGGTGGCTACACCTTC. Translation gives CASSLAGTGGYTF. The V and J genes are TRBV11-2 and TRBJ1-2; D perhaps matches TRBD1 (5 bases). Trimming left V 1 base short and J 7 bases short, with 10 bases between. The CDR3 contains 13 residues. Per the germline V gene, CDR1 is SGHAT and CDR2 is FQNNGV.

This clone came up many times. V usage is TRBV29-1 and J usage is TRBJ1-5; D perhaps matches TRBD1 (5 bases). Germline CDR1 SQVTM, CDR2 ANQGSEA. V shed 4 bases and J shed 4 bases, with 11 bases lying between them. The CDR3 is made up of 13 amino acids. The CDR3 reads CSVAAGRNQPQHF. In DNA form, the CDR3 reads TGCAGCGTTGCGGCAGGGAGGAATCAGCCCCAGCATTTT.

The chain is built from TRBV28 and TRBJ2-7, with D possibly matching TRBD1 (6 bases). Germline CDR1 is MDHEN and CDR2 is SYDVKM. The V end lost 5 bases, the J end lost 4 bases, and 15 bases lay between the germline ends. This CDR3 region has 14 residues. The CDR3 bases are TGTGCCAGCAGTCCCGACAGGCCCCCGTACGAGCAGTACTTC. The encoded protein is CASSPDRPPYEQYF.

Ten or more counts support this clone. This sequence joins TRBV5-1 and TRBJ2-7; 7 nucleotides line up with TRBD2. The CDR3 is made up of 12 amino acids. The V and J ends lost 2 bases and 6 bases, in that order; junction bases with no gene match: 2. Germline values: CDR1 SGHRS, CDR2 YFSETQ. The CDR3 reads CASSFGGTEQYF. Written as DNA, the CDR3 is TGCGCCAGCAGCTTCGGGGGGACCGAGCAGTACTTC.

This clone was observed at least ten times. The chain couples TRBV27 to TRBJ1-4; tentatively, D is TRBD1 (6 bases). V lost 3 bases to trimming and J lost 5 bases, with 13 bases between them. The CDR3 is 15 amino acids. In germline, CDR1 is MNHEY, CDR2 SMNVEV (reference sequence). CDR3 region: CASSLETGRNEKLFF. CDR3 coding DNA: TGTGCCAGCAGTTTGGAGACAGGAAGAAATGAAAAACTGTTTTTT.